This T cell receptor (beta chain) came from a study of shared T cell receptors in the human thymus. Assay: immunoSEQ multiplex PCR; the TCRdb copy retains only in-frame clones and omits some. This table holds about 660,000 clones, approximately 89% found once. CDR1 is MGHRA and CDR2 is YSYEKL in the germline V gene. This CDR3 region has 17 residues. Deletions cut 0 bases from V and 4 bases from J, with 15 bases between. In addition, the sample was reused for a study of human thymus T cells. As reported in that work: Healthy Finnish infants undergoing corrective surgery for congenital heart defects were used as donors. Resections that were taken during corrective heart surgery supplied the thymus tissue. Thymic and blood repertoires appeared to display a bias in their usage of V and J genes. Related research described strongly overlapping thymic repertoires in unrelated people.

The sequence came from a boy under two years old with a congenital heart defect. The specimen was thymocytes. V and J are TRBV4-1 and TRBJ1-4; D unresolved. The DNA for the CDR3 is TGCGCCAGCAGCCAAGAATTTCGAGGGCGCAGTAATGAAAAACTGTTTTTT. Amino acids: CASSQEFRGRSNEKLFF.